The 2 T cell receptor beta chains below all came from one sample that was sequenced in a study of OX40 agonist ivuxolimab in advanced cancers. Assay used: immunoSEQ multiplex PCR; TCRdb lists only in-frame clones, some missing. The table has under 85,000 clones, 80% to 90% seen once. The sequenced sample was CD4+ or CD8+ T cells sorted from blood, obtained in a trial of the OX40 agonist ivuxolimab. Receptors were obtained from an adult with an advanced solid tumor such as melanoma, head and neck, liver or kidney cancer.

This chain connects TRBV7-9 to TRBJ1-2; no firm D call. CDR3 length equals 14 residues. The ends were cut back, 5 bases at V and 4 bases at J, with 14 bases in the middle. Germline V gene lookup returns CDR1 SEHNR and CDR2 FQNEAQ (reference sequence). The chain's CDR3 is CASSDSTTVYGYTF. In nucleotides, the CDR3 is TGTGCCAGCAGCGATTCAACGACTGTCTATGGCTACACCTTC.

This chain links TRBV10-3 with TRBJ2-7; TRBD2 aligns across 9 bases. J was trimmed by 5 bases and V by 7 bases; bases with no gene match: 6. This CDR3 contains 13 residues. Germline-derived CDR1 and CDR2 are ENHRY and SYGVKD. Here the CDR3 DNA reads TGTGCCATCAAACTAGCGGGTTCGCACGAGCAGTACTTC. Protein: CAIKLAGSHEQYF.